What follows describes a single T cell receptor (beta chain). The antigen is undetermined. There are 14 residues in the CDR3. CDR1 is SGHRS and CDR2 is YFSETQ in the germline V gene. The V end lost 0 bases, the J end lost 1 base, and 7 bases lay between the germline ends. This table comes from immunoSEQ multiplex PCR, and its TCRdb copy is limited to in-frame clones, with some not included. The profile shows 72,000 or so clones, approximately 84% of them singletons. The data stem from a study of OX40 agonist ivuxolimab in advanced cancers. Whole-study context: Of the patients, three showed partial responses, one with hepatocellular carcinoma and two with cutaneous melanoma.

Study-level points and caveats: Circulating CD4+ and CD8+ T cells showed clonal expansion by week 6 at 0.1 to 3.0 mg/kg.

This clonotype originated in an adult with an advanced solid tumor such as melanoma, head and neck, liver or kidney cancer. Specimen: CD4+ or CD8+ T cells sorted from blood, collected in a trial of the OX40 agonist ivuxolimab. The chain has TRBV5-1 and TRBJ1-1; D is uncertain. The CDR3 loop reads CASSLGHRNTEAFF. CDR3 nucleotide sequence: TGCGCCAGCAGCTTGGGACACCGGAACACTGAAGCTTTCTTT.